The clone carrying this T cell receptor beta chain was seen more than once but under ten times. Each CDR3 protein gets one entry after TCRdb re-called the reads with MiXCR. The sample includes around 240,000 distinct CDR3 sequences, roughly 23% of them seen just once. The sample is drawn from a study of T cell repertoires in cytomegalovirus infection. Study-level information: Public TCR beta signatures indicated both CMV infection and matching HLA type.

The CDR3 is 13 amino acids. The ends were cut back, 6 bases at V and 2 bases at J, with 9 bases in the middle. The specimen sequenced was CD8+ T cells from PBMCs. This TCR came from a human donor in good health (CMV status not recorded). Some clones in this sample may be carry-over from other donors' samples. The chain is built from TRBV12-3 or TRBV12-4 and TRBJ2-3; no reliable D call. The CDR3, as DNA: TGTGCCAGCAGGTTGTGGGACACAGATACGCAGTATTTT. This codes for CASRLWDTDTQYF.